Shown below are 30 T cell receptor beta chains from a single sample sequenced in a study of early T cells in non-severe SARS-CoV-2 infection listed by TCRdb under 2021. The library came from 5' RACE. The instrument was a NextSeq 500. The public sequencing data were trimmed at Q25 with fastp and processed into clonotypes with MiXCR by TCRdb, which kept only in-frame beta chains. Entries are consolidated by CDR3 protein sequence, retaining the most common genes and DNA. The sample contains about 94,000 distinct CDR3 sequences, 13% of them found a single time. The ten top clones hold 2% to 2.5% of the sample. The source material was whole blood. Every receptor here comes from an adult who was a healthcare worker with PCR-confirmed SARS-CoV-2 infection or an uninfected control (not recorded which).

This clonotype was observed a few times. The CDR3 sequence is CASSFRDGTNYGYTF. CDR3 coding DNA: TGTGCCAGTAGTTTCCGGGACGGGACTAACTATGGCTACACCTTC. V is TRBV19 and J is TRBJ1-2; perhaps TRBD1 as D (5 bases). CDR3 length equals 15 residues. The V end was cut by 5 bases, the J end by 0 bases, with 13 bases between. The germline V gene encodes CDR1 LNHDA and CDR2 SQIVND (reference sequence). Drawing the rest from reference TRBV19 and TRBJ1-2, the complete variable domain is DGGITQSPKYLFRKEGQNVTLSCEQNLNHDAMYWYRQDPGQGLRLIYYSQIVNDFQKGDIAEGYSVSREKKESFPLTVTSAQKNPTAFYLCASSFRDGTNYGYTFGSGTRLTVV.

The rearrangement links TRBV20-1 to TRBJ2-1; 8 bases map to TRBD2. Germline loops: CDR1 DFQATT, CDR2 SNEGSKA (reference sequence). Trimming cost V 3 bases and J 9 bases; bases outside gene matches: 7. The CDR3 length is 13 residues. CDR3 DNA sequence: TGCAGTGCTAGGCGGGGGGTAGGGATTGAGCAGTTCTTC. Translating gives CSARRGVGIEQFF.

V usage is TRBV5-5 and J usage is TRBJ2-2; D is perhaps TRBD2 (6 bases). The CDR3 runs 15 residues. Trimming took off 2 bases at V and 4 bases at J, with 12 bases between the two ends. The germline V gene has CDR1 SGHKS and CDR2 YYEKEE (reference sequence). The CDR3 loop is CASSLREMITGELFF. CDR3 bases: TGTGCCAGCAGCTTACGGGAGATGATCACCGGGGAGCTGTTTTTT. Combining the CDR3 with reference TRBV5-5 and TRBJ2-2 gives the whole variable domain DAGVTQSPTHLIKTRGQQVTLRCSPISGHKSVSWYQQVLGQGPQFIFQYYEKEERGRGNFPDRFSARQFPNYSSELNVNALLLGDSALYLCASSLREMITGELFFGEGSRLTVL.

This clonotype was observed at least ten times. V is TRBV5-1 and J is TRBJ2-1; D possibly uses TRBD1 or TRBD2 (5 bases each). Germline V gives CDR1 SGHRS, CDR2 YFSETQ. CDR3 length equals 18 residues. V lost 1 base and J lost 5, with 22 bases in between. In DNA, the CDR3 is TGCGCCAGCAGCTTGTTTTCCCCGGGGCCCCCCTACAACAATGAGCAGTTCTTC. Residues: CASSLFSPGPPYNNEQFF.

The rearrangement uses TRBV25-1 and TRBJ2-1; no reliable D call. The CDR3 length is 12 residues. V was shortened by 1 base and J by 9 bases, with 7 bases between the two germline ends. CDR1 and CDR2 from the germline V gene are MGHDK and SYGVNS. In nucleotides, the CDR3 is TGTGCCAGCAGTGAATCCCCGGGTGAGCAGTTCTTC. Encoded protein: CASSESPGEQFF.

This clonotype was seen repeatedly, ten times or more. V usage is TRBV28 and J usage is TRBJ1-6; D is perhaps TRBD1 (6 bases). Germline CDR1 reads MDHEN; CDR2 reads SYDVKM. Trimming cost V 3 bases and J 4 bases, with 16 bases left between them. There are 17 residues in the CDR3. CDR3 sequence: CASSFWGLTRYNSPLHF. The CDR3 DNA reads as TGTGCCAGCAGTTTCTGGGGGCTAACCAGATATAATTCACCCCTCCACTTT.

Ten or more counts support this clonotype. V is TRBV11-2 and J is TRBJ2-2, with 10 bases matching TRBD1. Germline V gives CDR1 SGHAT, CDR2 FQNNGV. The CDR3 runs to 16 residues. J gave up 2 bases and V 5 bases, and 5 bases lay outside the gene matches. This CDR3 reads CASSMDRGINTGELFF. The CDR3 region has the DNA TGTGCCAGCAGCATGGACAGGGGGATTAACACCGGGGAGCTGTTTTTT.

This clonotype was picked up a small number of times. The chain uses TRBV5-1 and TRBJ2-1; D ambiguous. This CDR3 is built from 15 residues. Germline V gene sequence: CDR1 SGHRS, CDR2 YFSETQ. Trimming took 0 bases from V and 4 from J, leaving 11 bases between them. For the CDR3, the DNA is TGCGCCAGCAGCTTGGCAGAGTCCCCGTACAATGAGCAGTTCTTC. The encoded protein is CASSLAESPYNEQFF.

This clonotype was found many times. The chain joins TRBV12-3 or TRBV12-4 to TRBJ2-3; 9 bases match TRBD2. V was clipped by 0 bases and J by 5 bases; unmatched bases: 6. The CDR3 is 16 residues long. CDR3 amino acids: CASSLAAGGPGDTQYF. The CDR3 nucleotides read TGTGCCAGCAGTTTAGCCGCGGGGGGGCCTGGAGATACGCAGTATTTT.

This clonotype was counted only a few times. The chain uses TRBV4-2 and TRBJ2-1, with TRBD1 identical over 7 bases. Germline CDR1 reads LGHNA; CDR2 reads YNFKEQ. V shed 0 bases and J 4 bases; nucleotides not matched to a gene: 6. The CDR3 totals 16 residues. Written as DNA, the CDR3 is TGTGCCAGCAGCCAAGATCAGGACAGGCTATACAATGAGCAGTTCTTC. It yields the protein CASSQDQDRLYNEQFF.

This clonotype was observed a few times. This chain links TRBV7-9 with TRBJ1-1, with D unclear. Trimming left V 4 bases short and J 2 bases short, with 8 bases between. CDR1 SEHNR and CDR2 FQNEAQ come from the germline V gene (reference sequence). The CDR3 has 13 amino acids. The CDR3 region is CASSSDFNTEAFF. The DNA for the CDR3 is TGTGCCAGCAGCTCAGATTTCAACACTGAAGCTTTCTTT.

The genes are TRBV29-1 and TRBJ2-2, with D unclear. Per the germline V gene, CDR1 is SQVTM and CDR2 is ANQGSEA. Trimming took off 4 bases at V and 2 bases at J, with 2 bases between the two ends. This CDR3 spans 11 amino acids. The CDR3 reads CSVGNTGELFF. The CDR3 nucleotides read TGCAGCGTTGGTAACACCGGGGAGCTGTTTTTT.

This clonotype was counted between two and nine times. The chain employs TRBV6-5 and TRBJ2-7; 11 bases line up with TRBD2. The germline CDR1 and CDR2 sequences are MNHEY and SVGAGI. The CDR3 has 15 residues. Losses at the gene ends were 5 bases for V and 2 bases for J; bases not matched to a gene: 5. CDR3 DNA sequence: TGTGCCAGCAGTACACTAGCGGGGGCCACCTACGAGCAGTACTTC. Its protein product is CASSTLAGATYEQYF.

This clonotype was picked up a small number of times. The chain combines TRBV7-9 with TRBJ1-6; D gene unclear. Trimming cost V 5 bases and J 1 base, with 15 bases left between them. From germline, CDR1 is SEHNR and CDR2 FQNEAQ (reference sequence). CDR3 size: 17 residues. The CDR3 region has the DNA TGTGCCAGCAGCCCACGGACGGGAGATTCCTATAATTCACCCCTCCACTTT. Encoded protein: CASSPRTGDSYNSPLHF.

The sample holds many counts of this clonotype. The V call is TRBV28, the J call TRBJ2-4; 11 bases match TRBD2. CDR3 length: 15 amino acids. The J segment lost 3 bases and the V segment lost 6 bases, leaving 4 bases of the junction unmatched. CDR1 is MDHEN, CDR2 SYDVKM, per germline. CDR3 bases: TGTGCCAGCAGGACTAGCGGGGACCGCAAAAACATTCAGTACTTC. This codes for CASRTSGDRKNIQYF.

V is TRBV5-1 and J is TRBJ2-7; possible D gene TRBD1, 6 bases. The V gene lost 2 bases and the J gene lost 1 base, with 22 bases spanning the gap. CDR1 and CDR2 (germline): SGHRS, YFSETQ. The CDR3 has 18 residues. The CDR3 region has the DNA TGCGCCAGCAGCTTCGGGACACTACTGTTCCCGTTGTCCTACGAGCAGTACTTC. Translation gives CASSFGTLLFPLSYEQYF.

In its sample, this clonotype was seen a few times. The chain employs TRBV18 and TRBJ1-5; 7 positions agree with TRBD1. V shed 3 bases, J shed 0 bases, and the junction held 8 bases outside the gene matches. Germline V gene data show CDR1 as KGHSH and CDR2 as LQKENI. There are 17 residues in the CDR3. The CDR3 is CASSPTGRGVSNQPQHF. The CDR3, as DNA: TGTGCCAGCTCACCGACAGGGAGAGGGGTTAGCAATCAGCCCCAGCATTTT.

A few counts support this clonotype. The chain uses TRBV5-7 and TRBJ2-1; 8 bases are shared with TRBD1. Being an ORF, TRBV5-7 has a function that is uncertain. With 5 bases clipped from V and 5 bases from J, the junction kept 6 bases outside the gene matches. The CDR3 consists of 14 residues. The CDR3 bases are TGTGCCAGCAGGCTGGACAGGGCAGACAATGAGCAGTTCTTC. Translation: CASRLDRADNEQFF.

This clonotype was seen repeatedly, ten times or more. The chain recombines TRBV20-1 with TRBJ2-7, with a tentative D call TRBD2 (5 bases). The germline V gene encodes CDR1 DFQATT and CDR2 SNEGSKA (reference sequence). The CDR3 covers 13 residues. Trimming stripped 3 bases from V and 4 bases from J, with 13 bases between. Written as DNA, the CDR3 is TGCAGTGCTAGGGAGCGGACGGAGTACGAGCAGTACTTC. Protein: CSARERTEYEQYF.

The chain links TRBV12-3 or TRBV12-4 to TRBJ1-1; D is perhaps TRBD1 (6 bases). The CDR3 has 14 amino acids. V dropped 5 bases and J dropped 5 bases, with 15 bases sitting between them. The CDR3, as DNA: TGTGCCAGCAGTAATCCTAACAGGGATACTGAAGCTTTCTTT. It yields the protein CASSNPNRDTEAFF.

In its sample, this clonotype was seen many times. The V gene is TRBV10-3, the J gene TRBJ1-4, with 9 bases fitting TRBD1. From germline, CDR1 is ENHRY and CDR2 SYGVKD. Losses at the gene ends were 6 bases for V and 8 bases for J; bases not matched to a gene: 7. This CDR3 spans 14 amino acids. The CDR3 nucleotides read TGTGCCATCAGACCGGGACAGGGATCCGAAAAACTGTTTTTT. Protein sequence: CAIRPGQGSEKLFF.

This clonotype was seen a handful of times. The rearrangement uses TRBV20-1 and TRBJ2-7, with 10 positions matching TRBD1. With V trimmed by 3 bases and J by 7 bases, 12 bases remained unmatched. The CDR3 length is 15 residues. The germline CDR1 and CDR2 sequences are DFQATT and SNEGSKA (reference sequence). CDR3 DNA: TGCAGTGCTAGGGGTGTCGGACAGGGGGGCCGAGAGCAGTACTTC. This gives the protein CSARGVGQGGREQYF.

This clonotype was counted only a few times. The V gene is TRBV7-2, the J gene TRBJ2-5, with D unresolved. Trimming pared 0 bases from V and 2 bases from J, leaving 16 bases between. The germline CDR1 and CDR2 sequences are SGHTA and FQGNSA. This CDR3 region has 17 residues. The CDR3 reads CASSLAQARPLQETQYF. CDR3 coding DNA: TGTGCCAGCAGCTTAGCGCAGGCCAGGCCTTTACAAGAGACCCAGTACTTC.

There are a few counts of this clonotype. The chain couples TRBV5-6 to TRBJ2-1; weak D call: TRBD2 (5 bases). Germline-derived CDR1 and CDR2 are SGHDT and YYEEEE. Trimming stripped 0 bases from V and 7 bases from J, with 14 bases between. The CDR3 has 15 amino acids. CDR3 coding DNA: TGTGCCAGCAGCTTGGTGTCTAGCTATGGGAATGAGCAGTTCTTC. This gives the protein CASSLVSSYGNEQFF.

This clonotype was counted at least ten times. CDR3: CASSLEGRSGYGYTF. CDR3 DNA sequence: TGTGCCAGCAGTTTAGAGGGGAGGAGCGGCTATGGCTACACCTTC. The rearrangement joins TRBV27 to TRBJ1-2, with a possible D match to TRBD1 (5 bases). The germline CDR1 and CDR2 sequences are MNHEY and SMNVEV (reference sequence). The V end was cut by 2 bases, the J end by 4 bases, with 14 bases between. CDR3 length: 15 amino acids.

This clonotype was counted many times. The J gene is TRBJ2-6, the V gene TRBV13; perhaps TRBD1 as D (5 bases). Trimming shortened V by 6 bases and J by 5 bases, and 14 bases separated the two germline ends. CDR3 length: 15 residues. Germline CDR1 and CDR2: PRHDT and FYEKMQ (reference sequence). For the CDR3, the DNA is TGTGCCAGCAGTCTAGGGGTACTGAGGGCCAACGTCCTGACTTTC. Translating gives CASSLGVLRANVLTF.

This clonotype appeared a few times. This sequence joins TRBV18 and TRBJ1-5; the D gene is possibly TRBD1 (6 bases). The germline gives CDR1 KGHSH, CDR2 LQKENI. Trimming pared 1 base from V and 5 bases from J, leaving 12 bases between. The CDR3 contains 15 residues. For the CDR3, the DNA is TGTGCCAGCTCACCACTACAGGGCGAGGATCAGCCCCAGCATTTT. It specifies CASSPLQGEDQPQHF.

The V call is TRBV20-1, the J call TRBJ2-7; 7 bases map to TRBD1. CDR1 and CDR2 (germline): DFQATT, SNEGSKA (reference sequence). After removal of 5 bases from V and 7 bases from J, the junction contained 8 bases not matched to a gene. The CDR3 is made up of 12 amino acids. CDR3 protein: CSAERQGLEQYF. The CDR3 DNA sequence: TGCAGTGCTGAAAGACAGGGTTTGGAGCAGTACTTC.

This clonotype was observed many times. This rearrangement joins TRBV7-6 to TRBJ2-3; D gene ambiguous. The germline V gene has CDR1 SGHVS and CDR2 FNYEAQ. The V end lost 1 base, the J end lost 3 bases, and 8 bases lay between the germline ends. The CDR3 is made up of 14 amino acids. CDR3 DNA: TGTGCCAGCAGCTTAGGGCTATTGACAGATACGCAGTATTTT. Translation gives CASSLGLLTDTQYF.

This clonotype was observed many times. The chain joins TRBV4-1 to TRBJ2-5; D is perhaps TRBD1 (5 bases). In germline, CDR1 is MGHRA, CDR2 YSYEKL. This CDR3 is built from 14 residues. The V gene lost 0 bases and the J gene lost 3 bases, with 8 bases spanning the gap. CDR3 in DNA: TGCGCCAGCAGCCAAGACCCAGGGAAAGAGACCCAGTACTTC. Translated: CASSQDPGKETQYF.